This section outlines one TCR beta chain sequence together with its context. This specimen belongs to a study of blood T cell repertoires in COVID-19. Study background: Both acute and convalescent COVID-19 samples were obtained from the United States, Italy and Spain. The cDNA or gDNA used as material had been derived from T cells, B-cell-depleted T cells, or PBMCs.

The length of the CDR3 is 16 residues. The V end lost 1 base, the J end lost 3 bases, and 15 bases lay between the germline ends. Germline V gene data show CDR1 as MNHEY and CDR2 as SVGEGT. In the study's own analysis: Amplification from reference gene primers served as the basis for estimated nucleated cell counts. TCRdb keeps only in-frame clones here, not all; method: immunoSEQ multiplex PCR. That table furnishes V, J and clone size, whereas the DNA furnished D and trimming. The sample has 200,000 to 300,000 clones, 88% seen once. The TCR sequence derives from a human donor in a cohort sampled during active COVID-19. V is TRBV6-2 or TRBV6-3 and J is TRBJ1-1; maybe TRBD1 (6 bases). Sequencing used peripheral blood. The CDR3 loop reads CASSYLSTGYDTEAFF. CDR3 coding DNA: TGTGCCAGCAGTTACTTATCTACAGGGTACGACACTGAAGCTTTCTTT.